The 13 T cell receptor beta chains reported below all come from one sample, sequenced in a study of T cell responses to AZD1222 COVID-19 vaccine. Sequencing was performed with immunoSEQ multiplex PCR; in TCRdb, only in-frame clones are kept and a portion is missing. The sample yields over 100,000 clones, 88% seen once. Here the sequenced sample was peripheral blood, taken on day 0 of AZD1222 vaccination. The receptors derive from an adult in good health.

The chain is built from TRBV11-2 and TRBJ2-3; D gene ambiguous. CDR3 size: 13 residues. V shed 8 bases and J shed 0 bases, with 9 bases lying between them. CDR1 SGHAT and CDR2 FQNNGV come from the germline V gene. The CDR3 DNA is TGTGCCAGCGAAAGATTTAGCACAGATACGCAGTATTTT. Protein product: CASERFSTDTQYF.

The rearrangement joins TRBV19 to TRBJ1-2; 7 bases match TRBD1. CDR1 and CDR2 from the germline V gene are LNHDA and SQIVND (reference sequence). V lost 6 bases, J lost 3 bases, and 10 bases stayed unmatched. This CDR3 has 15 amino acids. Here the CDR3 DNA reads TGTGCCAGTAGCCCGGGACAGCCCGATTACTATGGCTACACCTTC. Translated: CASSPGQPDYYGYTF. Together with reference TRBV19 and TRBJ1-2, the CDR3 gives the full variable domain: DGGITQSPKYLFRKEGQNVTLSCEQNLNHDAMYWYRQDPGQGLRLIYYSQIVNDFQKGDIAEGYSVSREKKESFPLTVTSAQKNPTAFYLCASSPGQPDYYGYTFGSGTRLTVV.

The J gene is TRBJ1-3, the V gene TRBV6-5, with D possibly being TRBD1 (6 bases). Germline values: CDR1 MNHEY, CDR2 SVGAGI. The CDR3 extends over 13 amino acids. Deletions cut 5 bases from V and 8 bases from J, with 13 bases between. In nucleotides, the CDR3 is TGTGCCAGCAGTCGAGGACAGTCTGACACCATATATTTT. Amino acids: CASSRGQSDTIYF.

The chain has TRBV3-1 (or the pseudogene TRBV3-2) and TRBJ1-2; 8 bases agree with TRBD1. V shed 0 bases, J shed 4 bases, and the junction held 4 bases outside the gene matches. This CDR3 is built from 15 residues. CDR1 LGHDT and CDR2 YNNKEL come from the germline V gene (reference sequence). DNA of the CDR3: TGTGCCAGCAGCCAAGATGGACAGGGTTCCTATGGCTACACCTTC. This sequence encodes CASSQDGQGSYGYTF.

This clone appeared a single time. The chain couples TRBV5-1 to TRBJ1-6, with D possibly matching TRBD1 (5 bases). This CDR3 is built from 16 residues. CDR1 SGHRS and CDR2 YFSETQ come from the germline V gene. V was pared by 5 bases and J by 4 bases, with 16 bases between. The CDR3 loop reads CASRPRPGGYNSPLHF. The CDR3 nucleotides are TGCGCCAGCAGACCCCGCCCCGGGGGATATAATTCACCCCTCCACTTT. Complete variable domain (other parts from reference TRBV5-1 and TRBJ1-6): KAGVTQTPRYLIKTRGQQVTLSCSPISGHRSVSWYQQTPGQGLQFLFEYFSETQRNKGNFPGRFSGRQFSNSRSEMNVSTLELGDSALYLCASRPRPGGYNSPLHFGNGTRLTVT.

V is TRBV12-3 or TRBV12-4 and J is TRBJ1-3; D unclear. This CDR3 is built from 13 residues. The V and J ends lost 6 bases and 7 bases respectively, with 13 bases between them. The CDR3 DNA follows: TGTGCCAGCAGCTATCGTCGGGCGAACACCATATATTTT. Its protein is CASSYRRANTIYF.

The chain recombines TRBV7-2 with TRBJ1-6; D possibly corresponds to TRBD1 (5 bases). The CDR3 spans 17 residues. Germline V lookup: CDR1 SGHTA, CDR2 FQGNSA. V lost 0 bases and J lost 7, with 16 bases in between. For the CDR3, the DNA is TGTGCCAGCAGCTTAGCCCTACCTACAGGAATCAATTCACCCCTCCACTTT. Translated, it gives CASSLALPTGINSPLHF.

This clone was detected only once. The rearrangement joins TRBV5-8 to TRBJ1-1; D is unclear. This CDR3 spans 14 amino acids. Germline CDR1 SGHTS, CDR2 YDEGEE. Trimming removed 0 bases from V and 6 bases from J, with 12 bases in between. Written as DNA, the CDR3 is TGTGCCAGCAGCTTGGAGCCCGGAGTTTCTGAAGCTTTCTTT. As protein: CASSLEPGVSEAFF.

The DNA for the CDR3 is TGCGCCAGCAGCTCCGTAGGGACCGATGGCTACACCTTC. Protein sequence: CASSSVGTDGYTF. The chain links TRBV5-1 to TRBJ1-2; D is perhaps TRBD1 (5 bases). The CDR3 length is 13 residues. Trimming removed 3 bases at V and 6 bases at J, with 12 bases between. Germline V gene data show CDR1 as SGHRS and CDR2 as YFSETQ.

The chain is built from TRBV7-2 and TRBJ2-2; 10 nucleotides agree with TRBD2. The CDR3 is 15 residues long. Germline CDR1 and CDR2: SGHTA and FQGNSA. Trimming removed 2 bases from V and 9 bases from J; junction bases left unmatched: 6. CDR3 in amino acids: CASSLKSGGARELFF. The CDR3 DNA sequence: TGTGCCAGCAGCTTAAAAAGCGGGGGGGCCCGGGAGCTGTTTTTT.

V gene TRBV3-1 (or the pseudogene TRBV3-2) combines with J gene TRBJ1-3; 7 bases are a match to TRBD1. Germline lookup yields CDR1 LGHDT and CDR2 YNNKEL (reference sequence). The CDR3 covers 16 residues. The V and J ends lost 5 bases and 2 bases, in that order; junction bases with no gene match: 9. For the CDR3, the DNA is TGTGCCAGCAGCTACCACCAGGGGGTCACTGGAAACACCATATATTTT. Translating it yields CASSYHQGVTGNTIYF.

V usage is TRBV5-1 and J usage is TRBJ2-3; a possible D gene is TRBD2 (7 bases). Germline lookup yields CDR1 SGHRS and CDR2 YFSETQ. V was trimmed by 2 bases and J by 5 bases, leaving 15 bases between them. The CDR3 extends over 15 amino acids. Here the CDR3 DNA reads TGCGCCAGCAGCTTTCGGGGGGCACAGGAAGATACGCAGTATTTT. As protein: CASSFRGAQEDTQYF.

The chain recombines TRBV5-3 with TRBJ2-5; D is undetermined. TRBV5-3 is an open reading frame, and its role is uncertain. This CDR3 is 14 amino acids long. Trimming left V 0 bases short and J 4 bases short, with 10 bases between. CDR3 sequence: CARSLVFQTETQYF. CDR3 coding DNA: TGTGCCAGAAGCTTGGTGTTCCAGACAGAGACCCAGTACTTC.